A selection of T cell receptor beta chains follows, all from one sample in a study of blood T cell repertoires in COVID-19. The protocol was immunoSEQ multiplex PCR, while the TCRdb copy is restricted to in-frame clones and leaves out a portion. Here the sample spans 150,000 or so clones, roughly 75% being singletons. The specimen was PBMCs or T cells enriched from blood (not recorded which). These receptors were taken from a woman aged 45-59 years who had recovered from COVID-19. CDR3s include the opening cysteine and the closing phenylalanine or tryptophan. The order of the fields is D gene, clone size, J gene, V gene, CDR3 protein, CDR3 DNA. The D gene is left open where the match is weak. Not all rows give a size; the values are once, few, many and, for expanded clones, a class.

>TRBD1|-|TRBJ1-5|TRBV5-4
CASSFGPGTGYNQPQHF
TGTGCCAGCAGCTTCGGTCCCGGGACAGGGTACAATCAGCCCCAGCATTTT
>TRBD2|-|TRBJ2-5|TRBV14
CASSRGRAETQYF
TGTGCCAGCAGCCGAGGGAGGGCAGAGACCCAGTACTTC
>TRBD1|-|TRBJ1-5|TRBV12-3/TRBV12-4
CASSTGVNQPQHF
TGTGCCAGCAGTACAGGGGTAAATCAGCCCCAGCATTTT
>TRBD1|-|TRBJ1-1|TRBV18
CASSPTGEDTEAFF
TGTGCCAGCTCACCGACAGGGGAGGACACTGAAGCTTTCTTT
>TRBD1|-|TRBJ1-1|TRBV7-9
CASSPGTVLPYTEAFF
TGTGCCAGCAGCCCCGGGACAGTTCTTCCATACACTGAAGCTTTCTTT
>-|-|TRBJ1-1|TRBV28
CASSLERGYTEAFF
TGTGCCAGCAGCCTGGAAAGGGGCTACACTGAAGCTTTCTTT
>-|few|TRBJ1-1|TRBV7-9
CASSPWAGEAFF
TGTGCCAGCAGCCCCTGGGCCGGCGAAGCTTTCTTT
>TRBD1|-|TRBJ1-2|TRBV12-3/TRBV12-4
CATRDRGPLTF
TGTGCCACTCGGGACAGGGGGCCCCTCACCTTC
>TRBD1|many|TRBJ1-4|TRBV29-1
CSVDDGTGSEKLFF
TGCAGCGTTGACGATGGGACAGGGTCTGAAAAACTGTTTTTT
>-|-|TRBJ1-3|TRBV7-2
CASSLEAGNTIYF
TGTGCCAGCAGCCTAGAAGCGGGAAACACCATATATTTT
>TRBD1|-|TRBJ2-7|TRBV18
CASSPRQGAVGEQYF
TGTGCCAGCTCACCTCGACAGGGGGCCGTGGGCGAGCAGTACTTC
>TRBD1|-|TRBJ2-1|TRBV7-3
CASSSPSGTGRYNEQFF
TGTGCCAGCAGCTCCCCCTCCGGGACAGGGAGATACAATGAGCAGTTCTTC
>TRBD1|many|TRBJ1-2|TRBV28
CASIEKGGDYGYTF
TGTGCCAGCATTGAGAAAGGGGGCGACTATGGCTACACCTTC
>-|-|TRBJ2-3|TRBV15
CATSRDRWATDTQYF
TGTGCCACCAGCAGAGATCGTTGGGCCACAGATACGCAGTATTTT
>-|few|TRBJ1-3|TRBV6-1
CASSEPGRDTIYF
TGTGCCAGCAGTGAACCGGGAAGGGACACCATATATTTT
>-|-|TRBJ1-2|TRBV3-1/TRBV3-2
CASSQAGRVSGYTF
TGTGCCAGCAGCCAAGCGGGGAGGGTCAGTGGCTACACCTTC
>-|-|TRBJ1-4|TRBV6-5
CASSPIADGGGKLFF
TGTGCCAGCAGTCCAATCGCCGACGGCGGGGGAAAACTGTTTTTT
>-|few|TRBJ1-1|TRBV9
CASNSGHQRNTEAFF
TGTGCCAGCAACTCGGGACACCAGAGAAACACTGAAGCTTTCTTT
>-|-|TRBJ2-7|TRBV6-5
CASSYSRLSDYEQYF
TGTGCCAGCAGTTACTCGCGACTCTCGGATTACGAGCAGTACTTC
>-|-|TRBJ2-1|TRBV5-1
CASSLQPKGENEQFF
TGCGCCAGCAGCTTGCAGCCGAAAGGGGAAAATGAGCAGTTCTTC
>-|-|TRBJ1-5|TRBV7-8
CASGQFYSNQPQHF
TGTGCCAGCGGACAGTTTTATAGCAATCAGCCCCAGCATTTT
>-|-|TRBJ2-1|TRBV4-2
CASSPRGPRSYNEQFF
TGTGCCAGCAGCCCGCGGGGTCCGAGGTCCTACAATGAGCAGTTCTTC
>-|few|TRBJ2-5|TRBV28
CASSFHSREETQYF
TGTGCCAGCAGTTTCCACAGCCGTGAAGAGACCCAGTACTTC
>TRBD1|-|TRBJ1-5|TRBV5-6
CASSLSGTGVYSNQPQHF
TGTGCCAGCAGCTTGTCCGGGACAGGGGTGTATAGCAATCAGCCCCAGCATTTT
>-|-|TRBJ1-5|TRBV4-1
CASSRVILGVSNQPQHF
TGCGCCAGCAGCCGAGTAATTTTAGGGGTTAGCAATCAGCCCCAGCATTTT
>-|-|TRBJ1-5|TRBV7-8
CASSLQYWGLGNQPQHF
TGTGCCAGCAGCTTACAGTATTGGGGCTTAGGCAATCAGCCCCAGCATTTT
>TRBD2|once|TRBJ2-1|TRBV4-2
CASSSRTSGGLSYNEQFF
TGTGCCAGCAGCTCTCGGACTAGCGGGGGCCTATCCTACAATGAGCAGTTCTTC
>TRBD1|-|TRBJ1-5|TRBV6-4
CASSDSEGTGGVGQPQHF
TGTGCCAGCAGTGACTCTGAGGGGACAGGGGGGGTTGGTCAGCCCCAGCATTTT